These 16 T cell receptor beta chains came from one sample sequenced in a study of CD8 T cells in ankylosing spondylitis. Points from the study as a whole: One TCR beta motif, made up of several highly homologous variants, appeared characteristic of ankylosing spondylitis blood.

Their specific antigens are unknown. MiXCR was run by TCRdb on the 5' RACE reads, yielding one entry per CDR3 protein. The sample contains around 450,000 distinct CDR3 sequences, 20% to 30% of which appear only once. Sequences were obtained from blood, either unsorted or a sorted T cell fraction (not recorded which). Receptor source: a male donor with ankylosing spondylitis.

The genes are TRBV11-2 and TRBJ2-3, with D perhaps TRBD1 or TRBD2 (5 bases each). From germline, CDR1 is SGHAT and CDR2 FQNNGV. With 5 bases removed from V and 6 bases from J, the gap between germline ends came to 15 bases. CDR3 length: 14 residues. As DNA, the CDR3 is TGTGCCAGCAGCCGTCCCCGATGGGGGGATACGCAGTATTTT. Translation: CASSRPRWGDTQYF.

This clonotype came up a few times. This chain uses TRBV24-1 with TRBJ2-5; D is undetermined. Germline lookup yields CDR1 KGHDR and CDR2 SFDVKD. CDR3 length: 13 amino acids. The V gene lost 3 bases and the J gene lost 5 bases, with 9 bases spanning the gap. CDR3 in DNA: TGTGCCACCAGTGATGAGCCTGGGGAGACCCAGTACTTC. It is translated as CATSDEPGETQYF.

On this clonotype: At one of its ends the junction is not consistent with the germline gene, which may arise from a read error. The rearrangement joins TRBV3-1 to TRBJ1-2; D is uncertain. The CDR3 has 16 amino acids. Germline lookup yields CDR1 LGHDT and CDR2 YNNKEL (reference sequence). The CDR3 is CASSQEMGATRYGYTF. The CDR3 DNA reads TGTGCCAGCAGCCAAGAGATGGGAGCCACCCGCTATGGGTACACCTTC.

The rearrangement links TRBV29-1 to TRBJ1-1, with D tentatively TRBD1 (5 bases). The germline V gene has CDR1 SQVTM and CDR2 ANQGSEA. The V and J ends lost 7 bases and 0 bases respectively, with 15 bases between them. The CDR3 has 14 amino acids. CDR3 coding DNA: TGCAGCGCGGGACGGACGCGCCTGAACACTGAAGCTTTCTTT. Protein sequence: CSAGRTRLNTEAFF.

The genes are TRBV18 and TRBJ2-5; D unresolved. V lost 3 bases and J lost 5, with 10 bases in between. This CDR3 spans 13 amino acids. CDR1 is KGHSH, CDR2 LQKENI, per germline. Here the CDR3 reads CASSPNFGETQYF. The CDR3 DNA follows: TGTGCCAGCTCACCGAATTTTGGGGAGACCCAGTACTTC.

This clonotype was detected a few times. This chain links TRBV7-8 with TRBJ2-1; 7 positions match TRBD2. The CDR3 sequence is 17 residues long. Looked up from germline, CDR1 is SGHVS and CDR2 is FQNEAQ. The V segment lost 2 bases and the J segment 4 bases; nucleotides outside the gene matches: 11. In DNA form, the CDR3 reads TGTGCCAGCAGCTTACGACAGCGGGGCATCGGTTACAATGAGCAGTTCTTC. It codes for CASSLRQRGIGYNEQFF. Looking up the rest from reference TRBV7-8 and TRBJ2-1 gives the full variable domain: GAGVSQSPRYKVAKRGQDVALRCDPISGHVSLFWYQQALGQGPEFLTYFQNEAQLDKSGLPSDRFFAERPEGSVSTLKIQRTQQEDSAVYLCASSLRQRGIGYNEQFFGPGTRLTVL.

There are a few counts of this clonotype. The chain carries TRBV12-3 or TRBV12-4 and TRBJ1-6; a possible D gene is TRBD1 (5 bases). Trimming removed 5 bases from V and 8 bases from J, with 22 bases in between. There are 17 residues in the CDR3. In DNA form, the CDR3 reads TGTGCCAGCAGTCCAAAGGGACGCCCAATTGGGGATTCACCCCTCCACTTT. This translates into CASSPKGRPIGDSPLHF.

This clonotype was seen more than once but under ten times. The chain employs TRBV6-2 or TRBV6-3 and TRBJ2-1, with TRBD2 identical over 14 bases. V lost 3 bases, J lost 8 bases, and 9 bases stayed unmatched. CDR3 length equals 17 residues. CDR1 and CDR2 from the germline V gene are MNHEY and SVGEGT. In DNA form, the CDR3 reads TGTGCCAGCAGTTATGCCGGGACTAGCGGGAGCGGGGATGAGCAGTTCTTC. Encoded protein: CASSYAGTSGSGDEQFF.

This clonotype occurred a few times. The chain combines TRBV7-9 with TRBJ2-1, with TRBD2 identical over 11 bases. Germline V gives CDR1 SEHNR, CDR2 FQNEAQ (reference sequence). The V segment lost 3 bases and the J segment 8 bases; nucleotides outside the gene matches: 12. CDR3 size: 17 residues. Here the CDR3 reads CASSFASGRPYTDEQFF. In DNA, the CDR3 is TGTGCCAGCAGCTTCGCTAGCGGGAGGCCATATACGGATGAGCAGTTCTTC.

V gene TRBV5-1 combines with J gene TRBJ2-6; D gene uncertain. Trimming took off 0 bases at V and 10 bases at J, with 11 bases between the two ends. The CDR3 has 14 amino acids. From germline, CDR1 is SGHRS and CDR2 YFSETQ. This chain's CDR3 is CASSLDFSLNVLTF. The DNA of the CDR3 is TGCGCCAGCAGCTTGGATTTCTCCCTTAACGTCCTGACTTTC. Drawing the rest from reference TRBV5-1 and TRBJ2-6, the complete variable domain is KAGVTQTPRYLIKTRGQQVTLSCSPISGHRSVSWYQQTPGQGLQFLFEYFSETQRNKGNFPGRFSGRQFSNSRSEMNVSTLELGDSALYLCASSLDFSLNVLTFGAGSRLTVL.

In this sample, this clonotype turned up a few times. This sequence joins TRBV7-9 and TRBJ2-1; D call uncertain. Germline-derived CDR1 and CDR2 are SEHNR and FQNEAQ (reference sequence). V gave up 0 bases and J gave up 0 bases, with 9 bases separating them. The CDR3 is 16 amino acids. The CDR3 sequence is CASSLASLSSYNEQFF. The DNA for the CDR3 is TGTGCCAGCAGCTTAGCGTCGTTAAGCTCCTACAATGAGCAGTTCTTC.

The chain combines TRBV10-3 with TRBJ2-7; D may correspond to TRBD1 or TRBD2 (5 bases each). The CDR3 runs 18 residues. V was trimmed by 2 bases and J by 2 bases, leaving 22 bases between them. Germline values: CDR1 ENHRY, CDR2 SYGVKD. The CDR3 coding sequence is TGTGCCATCAGTGAGGAGGTCGGGGCGGGCTCTCGAACCTACGAGCAGTACTTC. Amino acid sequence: CAISEEVGAGSRTYEQYF.

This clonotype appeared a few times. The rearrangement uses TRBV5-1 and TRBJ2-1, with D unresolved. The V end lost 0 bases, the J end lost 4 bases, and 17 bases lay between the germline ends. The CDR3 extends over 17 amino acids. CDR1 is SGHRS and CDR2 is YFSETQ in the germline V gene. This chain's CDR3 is CASSLARGPLSYNEQFF. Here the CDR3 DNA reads TGCGCCAGCAGCTTGGCCAGAGGACCCCTTAGTTACAATGAGCAGTTCTTC.

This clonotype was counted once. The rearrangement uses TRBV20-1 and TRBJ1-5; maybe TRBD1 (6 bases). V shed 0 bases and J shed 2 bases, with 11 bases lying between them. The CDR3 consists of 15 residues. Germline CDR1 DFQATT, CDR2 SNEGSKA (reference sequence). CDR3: CSAREGAFRNQPQHF. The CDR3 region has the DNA TGCAGTGCTAGAGAGGGGGCGTTTCGCAATCAGCCCCAGCATTTT.

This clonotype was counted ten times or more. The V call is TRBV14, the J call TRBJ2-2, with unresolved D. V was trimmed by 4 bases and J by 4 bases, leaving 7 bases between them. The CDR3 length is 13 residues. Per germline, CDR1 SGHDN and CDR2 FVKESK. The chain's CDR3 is CASSPRITGELFF. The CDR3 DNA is TGTGCCAGCAGCCCTCGTATCACCGGGGAGCTGTTTTTT.

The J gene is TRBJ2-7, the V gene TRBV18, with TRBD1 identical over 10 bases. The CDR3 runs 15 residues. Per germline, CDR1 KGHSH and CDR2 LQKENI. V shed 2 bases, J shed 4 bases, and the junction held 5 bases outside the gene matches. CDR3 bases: TGTGCCAGCTCACCAGCCGGGACAGGGGCATACGAGCAGTACTTC. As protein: CASSPAGTGAYEQYF.